This T cell receptor (beta chain) appears in the sequencing data of a study of T cells in Graves' hyperthyroidism and ophthalmopathy. The wider study: Peripheral blood was obtained at initial diagnosis, preceding any treatment.

This clonotype was found many times. RNA transcripts were the template for amplifying TCR beta CDR3 regions. TCR CDR3 regions were first amplified by RT-PCR with HTBI primers. From the multiplex PCR reads, TCRdb called clonotypes with MiXCR, one entry per CDR3 protein. The table shows about 300,000 distinct CDR3 sequences, with around 15% occurring only once. For Graves' hyperthyroidism to be stable, ophthalmopathy could not progress within 18 months. The CDR3 length is 14 residues. Germline CDR1 and CDR2: MDHEN and SYDVKM. The ends were cut back, 5 bases at V and 3 bases at J, with 11 bases in the middle.

Material: blood. The chain joins TRBV28 to TRBJ1-5; D remains ambiguous. This receptor was taken from a woman in her forties with Graves' hyperthyroidism. Written as DNA, the CDR3 is TGTGCCAGCAGTCCTATAACTTCCAATCAGCCCCAGCATTTT. The encoded protein is CASSPITSNQPQHF.